The 31 T cell receptor beta chains presented below share a single source sample, sequenced in a study of OX40 agonist ivuxolimab in advanced cancers. Measured with immunoSEQ multiplex PCR; TCRdb has only the in-frame clones, and not every one. The sample has 100,000 to 150,000 clones, roughly nine tenths seen once. The sample in question was CD4+ or CD8+ T cells sorted from blood, obtained in a trial of the OX40 agonist ivuxolimab. The receptors stem from an adult with an advanced solid tumor such as melanoma, head and neck, liver or kidney cancer.

This clone was observed a single time. This CDR3 is CASSEGLGFTGELFF. CDR3 nucleotide sequence: TGTGCCAGCAGTGAAGGACTAGGGTTCACCGGGGAGCTGTTTTTT. V and J are TRBV6-1 and TRBJ2-2; D is perhaps TRBD2 (6 bases). Trimming shortened V by 1 base and J by 4 bases, and 10 bases separated the two germline ends. This CDR3 region has 15 residues. Looked up from germline, CDR1 is MNHNS and CDR2 is SASEGT.

The chain recombines TRBV18 with TRBJ1-1; perhaps TRBD1 as D (6 bases). With 6 bases removed from V and 1 base from J, the gap between germline ends came to 12 bases. The length of the CDR3 is 14 residues. CDR1 and CDR2 from the germline V gene are KGHSH and LQKENI. In DNA, the CDR3 is TGTGCCAGCTCCCTCAACAGGGAGAACACTGAAGCTTTCTTT. It yields the protein CASSLNRENTEAFF.

This chain connects TRBV28 to TRBJ1-3; D ambiguous. The CDR3 has 14 residues. V was shortened by 6 bases and J by 5 bases, with 14 bases between the two germline ends. Germline V lookup: CDR1 MDHEN, CDR2 SYDVKM. The CDR3 DNA reads as TGTGCCAGCAGGAAGGAAGCGAGCCGAAACACCATATATTTT. This sequence encodes CASRKEASRNTIYF.

The V call is TRBV27, the J call TRBJ2-2; TRBD1 aligns across 7 bases. V dropped 7 bases and J dropped 5; count of bases not matched to a gene: 7. The germline gives CDR1 MNHEY, CDR2 SMNVEV (reference sequence). The CDR3 is 14 amino acids. CDR3 loop: CASTLDRVTGELFF. CDR3 nucleotide sequence: TGTGCCAGCACCCTTGACAGGGTGACCGGGGAGCTGTTTTTT.

The V call is TRBV19, the J call TRBJ2-3, with TRBD1 matching over 11 bases. The V gene end was trimmed by 6 bases and the J gene end by 2 bases; junction bases not matched to a gene: 4. The length of the CDR3 is 15 residues. Germline assignment: CDR1 LNHDA and CDR2 SQIVND (reference sequence). The chain's CDR3 is CASRDRGLSTDTQYF. Here the CDR3 DNA reads TGTGCCAGTAGGGACAGGGGGCTATCCACAGATACGCAGTATTTT.

This clone showed up just once. The V call is TRBV29-1, the J call TRBJ2-1; D is undetermined. V was trimmed by 7 bases and J by 0 bases, leaving 16 bases between them. The CDR3 runs to 15 residues. Germline CDR1 SQVTM, CDR2 ANQGSEA. CDR3 DNA: TGCAGCGGCTGGCCTGGCGTCTACTCCTACAATGAGCAGTTCTTC. The encoded protein is CSGWPGVYSYNEQFF.

The chain links TRBV7-3 to TRBJ1-1; TRBD1 matches 8 bases. CDR3 length: 12 amino acids. After removal of 3 bases from V and 14 bases from J, the junction contained 8 bases not matched to a gene. Germline CDR1 is SGHTA and CDR2 is FQGTGA. CDR3 in amino acids: CASSFRQGRLFF. CDR3 sequence (DNA): TGTGCCAGCAGCTTTCGACAGGGGCGCCTGTTCTTT.

This rearrangement joins TRBV19 to TRBJ2-7, with 10 bases aligning to TRBD1. The CDR3 consists of 17 residues. Per the germline V gene, CDR1 is LNHDA and CDR2 is SQIVND (reference sequence). V dropped 0 bases and J dropped 5; count of bases not matched to a gene: 10. The CDR3 spells CASSIETGTGAVNEQYF. Written as DNA, the CDR3 is TGTGCCAGTAGTATAGAGACCGGGACAGGGGCCGTGAACGAGCAGTACTTC. The whole variable domain, remainder taken from reference TRBV19 and TRBJ2-7, is DGGITQSPKYLFRKEGQNVTLSCEQNLNHDAMYWYRQDPGQGLRLIYYSQIVNDFQKGDIAEGYSVSREKKESFPLTVTSAQKNPTAFYLCASSIETGTGAVNEQYFGPGTRLTVT.

J is TRBJ2-1 and V is TRBV19, with 9 bases fitting TRBD2. The CDR3 is 15 residues long. Germline assignment: CDR1 LNHDA and CDR2 SQIVND (reference sequence). The V and J ends lost 3 bases and 9 bases, in that order; junction bases with no gene match: 9. CDR3 residues: CASSISLAGTVEQFF. The DNA for the CDR3 is TGTGCCAGTAGTATTAGCCTAGCGGGAACTGTTGAGCAGTTCTTC.

The chain combines TRBV7-3 with TRBJ1-5, with a tentative D call TRBD1 (5 bases). This CDR3 region has 13 residues. Germline V gene lookup returns CDR1 SGHTA and CDR2 FQGTGA. Trimming took 5 bases from V and 4 from J, leaving 9 bases between them. The CDR3 DNA reads as TGTGCCAGCAGCATGGGGGAGAATCAGCCCCAGCATTTT. Its protein product is CASSMGENQPQHF.

This chain links TRBV5-1 with TRBJ1-1, with D perhaps TRBD1 (6 bases). Trimming pared 6 bases from V and 7 bases from J, leaving 16 bases between. This CDR3 region has 13 residues. Looked up from germline, CDR1 is SGHRS and CDR2 is YFSETQ. In DNA, the CDR3 is TGCGCCAGCAAGGGGGAGGGGGGCCTTGAAGCTTTCTTT. Amino acid sequence: CASKGEGGLEAFF.

This chain links TRBV5-1 with TRBJ1-4; perhaps TRBD1 as D (6 bases). V dropped 2 bases and J dropped 3 bases, with 8 bases sitting between them. CDR3 size: 14 residues. Germline assignment: CDR1 SGHRS and CDR2 YFSETQ. The CDR3 reads CASSFGQPNEKLFF. CDR3 bases: TGCGCCAGCAGCTTCGGACAGCCTAATGAAAAACTGTTTTTT.

CDR3 sequence (DNA): TGTGCCAGCAGCCAGGGAGTATCGGAGACCCAGTACTTC. It translates to CASSQGVSETQYF. The V call is TRBV5-4, the J call TRBJ2-5, with D perhaps TRBD1 or TRBD2 (5 bases each). Trimming pared 4 bases from V and 5 bases from J, leaving 12 bases between. Germline V CDR1 and CDR2: SGHNT, YYREEE (reference sequence). CDR3 size: 13 residues. The whole variable domain, filled in from reference TRBV5-4 and TRBJ2-5, reads ETGVTQSPTHLIKTRGQQVTLRCSSQSGHNTVSWYQQALGQGPQFIFQYYREEENGRGNFPPRFSGLQFPNYSSELNVNALELDDSALYLCASSQGVSETQYFGPGTRLLVL.

V usage is TRBV9 and J usage is TRBJ1-1; D is unresolved. This CDR3 is built from 16 residues. V was trimmed by 0 bases and J by 4 bases, leaving 16 bases between them. CDR1 is SGDLS, CDR2 YYNGEE, per germline. For the CDR3, the DNA is TGTGCCAGCAGCGTAGCCGACCAGACTCTAGTCACTGAAGCTTTCTTT. Translated: CASSVADQTLVTEAFF.

A single count supports this clone. The chain couples TRBV19 to TRBJ1-4; D possibly corresponds to TRBD1 (5 bases). V was shortened by 1 base and J by 8 bases, with 17 bases between the two germline ends. The CDR3 runs 16 residues. In germline, CDR1 is LNHDA, CDR2 SQIVND (reference sequence). For the CDR3, the DNA is TGTGCCAGTAGTATAGGGGGGAGGTTTACGACCGAAAAACTGTTTTTT. It encodes CASSIGGRFTTEKLFF.

The chain employs TRBV28 and TRBJ2-3; 7 nucleotides agree with TRBD1. The germline CDR1 and CDR2 sequences are MDHEN and SYDVKM. There are 14 residues in the CDR3. Trimming at V came to 7 bases and at J to 2 bases, leaving 6 bases not matched to a gene. DNA of the CDR3: TGTGCCAGCACCTGGGGACAGTTCACAGATACGCAGTATTTT. Encoded protein: CASTWGQFTDTQYF.

The chain has TRBV10-3 and TRBJ2-7; maybe TRBD2 (6 bases). The CDR3 is made up of 14 amino acids. CDR1 ENHRY and CDR2 SYGVKD come from the germline V gene. Trimming took 4 bases from V and 2 from J, leaving 12 bases between them. The CDR3 sequence: CAISARTTTYEQYF. The DNA of the CDR3 is TGTGCCATCAGTGCTCGGACTACGACCTACGAGCAGTACTTC.

The V and J genes are TRBV6-5 and TRBJ1-2, with D perhaps TRBD1 (6 bases). V dropped 2 bases and J dropped 2 bases, with 9 bases sitting between them. There are 14 residues in the CDR3. Germline lookup yields CDR1 MNHEY and CDR2 SVGAGI. CDR3 residues: CASSYRDTNYGYTF. As DNA, the CDR3 is TGTGCCAGCAGTTACCGGGACACCAACTATGGCTACACCTTC.

The chain carries TRBV2 and TRBJ1-2, with TRBD1 as a possible D gene (5 bases). The V end was cut by 8 bases, the J end by 4 bases, with 17 bases between. The germline CDR1 and CDR2 sequences are SNHLY and FYNNEI. CDR3 size: 14 residues. CDR3 residues: CASRQSSLLYGYTF. The CDR3 DNA follows: TGTGCCAGCCGACAGAGCTCTCTACTCTATGGCTACACCTTC. The complete variable domain, with remaining parts taken from reference TRBV2 and TRBJ1-2, reads EPEVTQTPSHQVTQMGQEVILRCVPISNHLYFYWYRQILGQKVEFLVSFYNNEISEKSEIFDDQFSVERPDGSNFTLKIRSTKLEDSAMYFCASRQSSLLYGYTFGSGTRLTVV.

The chain couples TRBV19 to TRBJ1-5; weak D call: TRBD1 (5 bases). The CDR3 runs 17 residues. V was cut by 5 bases and J by 2 bases, with 19 bases left in between. CDR1 is LNHDA, CDR2 SQIVND, per germline (reference sequence). The CDR3 DNA follows: TGTGCCAGTAGTTGGGGACGGAGTGTAGTCGGCAATCAGCCCCAGCATTTT. Translation gives CASSWGRSVVGNQPQHF.

The CDR3 reads CAISETGQGIVFHGYTF. The CDR3 DNA is TGTGCCATCAGTGAGACGGGACAGGGTATAGTTTTTCATGGCTACACCTTC. V and J are TRBV10-3 and TRBJ1-2, with 9 bases that match TRBD1. V gave up 2 bases and J gave up 6 bases; unmatched junction bases: 13. There are 17 residues in the CDR3. Germline V gene sequence: CDR1 ENHRY, CDR2 SYGVKD.

The rearrangement uses TRBV11-2 and TRBJ1-2; D is unresolved. The CDR3 consists of 12 residues. Germline CDR1 reads SGHAT; CDR2 reads FQNNGV. The V end lost 5 bases, the J end lost 8 bases, and 12 bases lay between the germline ends. The CDR3 is CASSRTSEGYTF. The CDR3 bases are TGTGCCAGCAGCCGAACGTCGGAGGGCTACACCTTC.

The chain joins TRBV19 to TRBJ2-2; D gene uncertain. In germline, CDR1 is LNHDA, CDR2 SQIVND (reference sequence). The CDR3 runs to 12 residues. Between the trimmed V and J ends, which lost 5 bases and 4 bases, there was a span of 5 bases. CDR3 nucleotides: TGTGCCAGTAGTCCGACCACCGGGGAGCTGTTTTTT. Protein: CASSPTTGELFF.

This sequence joins TRBV7-2 and TRBJ2-7; TRBD1 matches 11 bases. CDR1 is SGHTA and CDR2 is FQGNSA in the germline V gene. J gave up 6 bases and V 5 bases, and 3 bases lay outside the gene matches. CDR3 size: 13 residues. In nucleotides, the CDR3 is TGTGCCAGCAGCCGGGACAGGGGGTCCGAGCAGTACTTC. Its protein is CASSRDRGSEQYF.

V is TRBV15 and J is TRBJ1-5; no reliable D call. V lost 5 bases to trimming and J lost 9 bases, with 17 bases between them. This CDR3 region has 14 residues. Per the germline V gene, CDR1 is LNHNV and CDR2 is YYDKDF (reference sequence). The DNA of the CDR3 is TGTGCCACCAGCGCCCGGGCGGACTATGGGCCCCAGCATTTT. This translates into CATSARADYGPQHF.

V gene TRBV15 combines with J gene TRBJ1-5; 10 nucleotides agree with TRBD1. The CDR3 has 17 amino acids. V shed 0 bases, J shed 1 base, and the junction held 3 bases outside the gene matches. The germline CDR1 and CDR2 sequences are LNHNV and YYDKDF (reference sequence). The chain's CDR3 is CATSREDRGLSNQPQHF. As DNA, the CDR3 is TGTGCCACCAGCAGAGAAGACAGGGGGCTAAGCAATCAGCCCCAGCATTTT.

The chain has TRBV7-9 and TRBJ2-5, with 11 bases aligning to TRBD1. The J segment lost 5 bases and the V segment lost 5 bases, leaving 4 bases of the junction unmatched. The CDR3 runs 14 residues. The germline gives CDR1 SEHNR, CDR2 FQNEAQ (reference sequence). CDR3 region: CASSPRTGGETQYF. The CDR3 nucleotides read TGTGCCAGCAGCCCTCGGACAGGGGGCGAGACCCAGTACTTC. Full variable domain (missing parts from reference TRBV7-9 and TRBJ2-5): DTGVSQNPRHKITKRGQNVTFRCDPISEHNRLYWYRQTLGQGPEFLTYFQNEAQLEKSRLLSDRFSAERPKGSFSTLEIQRTEQGDSAMYLCASSPRTGGETQYFGPGTRLLVL.

This clone was found a few times. The chain is built from TRBV7-2 and TRBJ1-2; D ambiguous. Germline loops: CDR1 SGHTA, CDR2 FQGNSA. This CDR3 spans 12 amino acids. Trimming pared 3 bases from V and 8 bases from J, leaving 10 bases between. The DNA of the CDR3 is TGTGCCAGCAGCTTGCAGTTCGGGGGCTACACCTTC. This sequence encodes CASSLQFGGYTF.

The chain has TRBV7-2 and TRBJ2-5; 7 bases match TRBD1. The CDR3 spans 15 residues. Germline lookup yields CDR1 SGHTA and CDR2 FQGNSA. J lost 2 bases, V lost 4 bases, and 7 bases had no gene match. The CDR3 loop is CASSSGQSPQETQYF. CDR3 sequence (DNA): TGTGCCAGCAGCTCGGGACAGTCTCCACAAGAGACCCAGTACTTC.

The chain is built from TRBV28 and TRBJ1-1; 7 bases map to TRBD1. The CDR3 length is 12 residues. Germline V CDR1 and CDR2: MDHEN, SYDVKM. The junction had 2 bases not matched to a gene; V was cut back by 5 bases and J by 5 bases. CDR3 coding DNA: TGTGCCAGCAGTAGGGGGCGGACTGAAGCTTTCTTT. It specifies CASSRGRTEAFF.

The genes are TRBV28 and TRBJ2-7, with TRBD2 matching over 9 bases. V lost 1 base to trimming and J lost 5 bases; unmatched junction nucleotides: 9. The CDR3 is made up of 16 amino acids. Germline CDR1 and CDR2: MDHEN and SYDVKM. The chain's CDR3 is CASSLSGSGRTNEQYF. As DNA, the CDR3 is TGTGCCAGCAGTTTATCGGGTAGCGGGAGAACGAACGAGCAGTACTTC.